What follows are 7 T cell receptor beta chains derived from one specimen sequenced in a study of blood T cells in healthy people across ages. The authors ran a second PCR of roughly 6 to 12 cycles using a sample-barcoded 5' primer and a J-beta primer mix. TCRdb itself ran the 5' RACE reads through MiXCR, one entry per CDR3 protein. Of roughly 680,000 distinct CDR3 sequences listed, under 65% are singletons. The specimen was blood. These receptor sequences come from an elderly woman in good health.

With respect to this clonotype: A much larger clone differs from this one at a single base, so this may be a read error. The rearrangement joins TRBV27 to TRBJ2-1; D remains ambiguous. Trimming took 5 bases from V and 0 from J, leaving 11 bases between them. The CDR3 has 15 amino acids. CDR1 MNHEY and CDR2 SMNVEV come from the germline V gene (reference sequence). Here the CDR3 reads CASSAALSSYNEQFF. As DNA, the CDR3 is TGTGCCAGCAGTGCTGCCCTAAGCTCCTACAATGAGCAGTTCTTC.

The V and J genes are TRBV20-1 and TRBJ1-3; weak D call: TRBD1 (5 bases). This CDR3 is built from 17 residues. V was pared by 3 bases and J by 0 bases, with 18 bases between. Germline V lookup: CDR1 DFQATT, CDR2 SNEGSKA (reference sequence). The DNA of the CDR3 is TGCAGTGCTAGGGCCTGGGGGGGAAAGCACTCTGGAAACACCATATATTTT. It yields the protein CSARAWGGKHSGNTIYF.

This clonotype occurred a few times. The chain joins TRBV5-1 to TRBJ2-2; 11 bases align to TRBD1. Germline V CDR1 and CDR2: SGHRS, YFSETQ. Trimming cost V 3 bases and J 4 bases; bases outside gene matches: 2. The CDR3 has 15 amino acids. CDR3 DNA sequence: TGCGCCAGCAGCTCGGGACAGGGGGTCACCGGGGAGCTGTTTTTT. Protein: CASSSGQGVTGELFF.

The CDR3 DNA reads TGTGCCAGCAGCGTAGCAGCCCGGCCGGGCACAGATACGCAGTATTTT. Translating it yields CASSVAARPGTDTQYF. The rearrangement uses TRBV9 and TRBJ2-3; D not certain. Looked up from germline, CDR1 is SGDLS and CDR2 is YYNGEE. This CDR3 region has 16 residues. The ends were cut back, 0 bases at V and 1 base at J, with 12 bases in the middle. The full variable domain, rest sourced from reference TRBV9 and TRBJ2-3, is DSGVTQTPKHLITATGQRVTLRCSPRSGDLSVYWYQQSLDQGLQFLIQYYNGEERAKGNILERFSAQQFPDLHSELNLSSLELGDSALYFCASSVAARPGTDTQYFGPGTRLTVL.

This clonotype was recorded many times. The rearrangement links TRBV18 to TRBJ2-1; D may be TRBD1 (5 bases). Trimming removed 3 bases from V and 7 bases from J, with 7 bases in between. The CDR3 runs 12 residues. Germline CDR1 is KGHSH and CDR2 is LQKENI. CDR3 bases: TGTGCCAGCTCACCTCAGGGTAATGAGCAGTTCTTC. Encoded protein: CASSPQGNEQFF. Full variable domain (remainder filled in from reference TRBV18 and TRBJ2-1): NAGVMQNPRHLVRRRGQEARLRCSPMKGHSHVYWYRQLPEEGLKFMVYLQKENIIDESGMPKERFSAEFPKEGPSILRIQQVVRGDSAAYFCASSPQGNEQFFGPGTRLTVL.

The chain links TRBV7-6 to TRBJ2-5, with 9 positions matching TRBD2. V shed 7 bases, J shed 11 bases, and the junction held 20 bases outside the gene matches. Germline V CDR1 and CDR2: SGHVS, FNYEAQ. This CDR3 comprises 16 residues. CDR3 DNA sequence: TGTGCCAGCACGTCTCACGGGACTAGCAAAGACAATGAGCAGTACTTC. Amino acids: CASTSHGTSKDNEQYF.

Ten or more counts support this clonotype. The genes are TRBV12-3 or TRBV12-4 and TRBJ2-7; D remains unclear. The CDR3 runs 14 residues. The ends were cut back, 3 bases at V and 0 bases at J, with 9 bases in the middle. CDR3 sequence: CASSFGSSSYEQYF. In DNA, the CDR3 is TGTGCCAGCAGTTTTGGAAGCAGCTCCTACGAGCAGTACTTC.